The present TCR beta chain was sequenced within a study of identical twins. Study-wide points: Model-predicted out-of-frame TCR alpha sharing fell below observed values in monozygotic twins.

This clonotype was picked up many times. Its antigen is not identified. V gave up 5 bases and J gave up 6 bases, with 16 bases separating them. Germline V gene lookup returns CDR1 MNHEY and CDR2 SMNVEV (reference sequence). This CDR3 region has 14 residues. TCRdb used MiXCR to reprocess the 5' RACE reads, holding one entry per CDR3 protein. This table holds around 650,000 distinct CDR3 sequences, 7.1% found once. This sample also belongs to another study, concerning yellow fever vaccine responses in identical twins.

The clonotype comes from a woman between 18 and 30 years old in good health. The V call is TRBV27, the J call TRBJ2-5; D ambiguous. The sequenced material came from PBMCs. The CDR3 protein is CASSPPSNAKTQYF. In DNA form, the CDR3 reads TGTGCCAGCAGTCCGCCGAGTAACGCAAAGACCCAGTACTTC.